One and the same sample provided the 32 T cell receptor beta chains below, sequenced in a study of metastatic and nonmetastatic thyroid tumors. Patients had received no treatment of any kind before thyroid surgery. TCRdb re-analyzed the PCR reads through MiXCR. Of 6,500 to 7,000 clones in the sample, about 30% were seen once. What was sequenced was adjacent normal tissue. These receptors all stem from a female donor with papillary thyroid cancer or a benign thyroid nodule (not recorded which). Some clones in this sample may be carry-over from other donors' samples.

This clone ranks as medium-sized. This chain uses TRBV7-2 with TRBJ2-2; D call uncertain. Per germline, CDR1 SGHTA and CDR2 FQGNSA. The CDR3 is 13 amino acids. Trimming took off 5 bases at V and 7 bases at J, with 11 bases between the two ends. CDR3 region: CASSPPYGGELFF. In DNA form, the CDR3 reads TGTGCCAGCAGCCCCCCTTATGGCGGGGAGCTGTTTTTT.

On this clone: The junction and the germline gene differ at one end; a read error may be behind it. This chain uses TRBV20-1 with TRBJ2-5, with D perhaps TRBD1 or TRBD2 (5 bases each). Germline-derived CDR1 and CDR2 are DFQATT and SNEGSKA (reference sequence). CDR3 size: 14 residues. CDR3 loop: CSGGLAQYQDTQYF. For the CDR3, the DNA is TGCAGTGGGGGGTTAGCGCAGTACCAAGATACCCAGTACTTC.

This chain connects TRBV20-1 to TRBJ2-1, with a weak D call TRBD1 (5 bases). Germline CDR1 DFQATT, CDR2 SNEGSKA (reference sequence). The CDR3 totals 18 residues. V lost 0 bases and J 8 bases, leaving 26 bases between the germline ends. The DNA for the CDR3 is TGCAGTGCTAGAGATCTCTGGACCCAGGGTACCACCGTCGATGAGCAGTTCTTC. Residues: CSARDLWTQGTTVDEQFF.

The chain is built from TRBV7-8 and TRBJ1-6; D is unclear. Trimming removed 5 bases from V and 12 bases from J, with 14 bases in between. This CDR3 has 13 amino acids. Per the germline V gene, CDR1 is SGHVS and CDR2 is FQNEAQ. CDR3 in DNA: TGTGCCAGCAGCCTCGAGCGCCCCTTACCCCTCCACTTT. This codes for CASSLERPLPLHF.

This clone is termed medium-sized. The V call is TRBV3-1, the J call TRBJ1-4; 11 nucleotides align to TRBD1. The trim removed 6 bases at V and 6 bases at J, leaving 3 bases unmatched. CDR1 and CDR2 from the germline V gene are LGHDT and YNNKEL (reference sequence). This CDR3 is 14 amino acids long. CDR3 in amino acids: CASRGQGAYEKLFF. The CDR3, as DNA: TGTGCCAGCAGAGGACAGGGGGCATATGAAAAACTGTTTTTT.

DNA of the CDR3: TGTGCCAGTAGCCGACGGGGCAGGGCCCTCTCTGGAAACACCATATATTTT. Its translation is CASSRRGRALSGNTIYF. V usage is TRBV19 and J usage is TRBJ1-3; tentative D call: TRBD1 (5 bases). V was pared by 6 bases and J by 0 bases, with 18 bases between. Germline CDR1 and CDR2: LNHDA and SQIVND (reference sequence). The CDR3 length is 17 residues.

There are a few counts of this clone. One end of the junction does not line up with germline, which may come from a read error. CDR3 coding DNA: TGTGCCATAGGGACAGGAGATAGCAATAAGCCCCAGCATTTT. Its translation: CAIGTGDSNKPQHF. The chain couples TRBV10-3 to TRBJ1-5; 8 positions match TRBD1. CDR1 and CDR2 (germline): ENHRY, SYGVKD. The CDR3 spans 14 residues.

Ten or more counts support this clone. The V and J genes are TRBV30 and TRBJ1-6, with 8 bases aligning to TRBD1. The germline V gene has CDR1 GTSNPN and CDR2 SVGIG (reference sequence). With V trimmed by 0 bases and J by 6 bases, 7 bases remained unmatched. This CDR3 is built from 16 residues. In nucleotides, the CDR3 is TGTGCCTGGAGTGTACCGGGAACAGGGGGTAATTCACCCCTCCACTTT. This translates into CAWSVPGTGGNSPLHF.

The rearrangement uses TRBV11-3 and TRBJ1-2; 7 bases align to TRBD1. Germline-derived CDR1 and CDR2 are SGHNT and YENEEA. Trimming at V came to 5 bases and at J to 8 bases, leaving 17 bases not matched to a gene. The CDR3 is 16 amino acids. The CDR3 spells CASSLGGGRTFFGYTF. The CDR3 coding sequence is TGTGCCAGCAGCCTCGGAGGGGGCAGGACCTTCTTCGGCTACACCTTC.

V gene TRBV30 combines with J gene TRBJ2-2, with TRBD1 as a possible D gene (6 bases). Germline-derived CDR1 and CDR2 are GTSNPN and SVGIG (reference sequence). Deletions cut 7 bases from V and 7 bases from J, with 13 bases between. The CDR3 contains 12 residues. This chain's CDR3 is CAFTQGYGELFF. The CDR3, as DNA: TGTGCCTTTACTCAGGGGTACGGGGAGCTGTTTTTT.

J is TRBJ1-5 and V is TRBV6-1; 7 nucleotides line up with TRBD1. CDR3 length: 14 amino acids. Germline values: CDR1 MNHNS, CDR2 SASEGT. The J segment lost 4 bases and the V segment lost 8 bases, leaving 8 bases of the junction unmatched. The CDR3 nucleotides are TGTGCCAGCGGGAAGGGGGCATGGAATCAGCCCCAGCATTTT. This sequence encodes CASGKGAWNQPQHF.

The rearrangement links TRBV7-2 to TRBJ2-3; no definite D call. In germline, CDR1 is SGHTA, CDR2 FQGNSA. The length of the CDR3 is 13 residues. V gave up 2 bases and J gave up 1 base, with 4 bases separating them. The CDR3 bases are TGTGCCAGCAGCTTACTAGGCACAGATACGCAGTATTTT. Its translation is CASSLLGTDTQYF.

This clone has a handful of counts. The chain uses TRBV27 and TRBJ2-7; no clear D gene. Germline values: CDR1 MNHEY, CDR2 SMNVEV (reference sequence). Trimming took 6 bases from V and 0 from J, leaving 12 bases between them. This CDR3 is 14 amino acids long. CDR3 residues: CASSPLGYSYEQYF. CDR3 sequence (DNA): TGTGCCAGCAGCCCCTTGGGGTACTCCTACGAGCAGTACTTC.

V is TRBV12-3 or TRBV12-4 and J is TRBJ2-1; 7 nucleotides match TRBD1. Trimming cost V 3 bases and J 8 bases; bases outside gene matches: 7. The CDR3 totals 14 residues. In nucleotides, the CDR3 is TGTGCCAGCAGTTTTCAGCAAGGGGGCGATGAGCAGTTCTTC. This translates into CASSFQQGGDEQFF.

In this sample, this clone is medium-sized. V usage is TRBV6-4 and J usage is TRBJ1-1, with 7 positions matching TRBD1. J was trimmed by 1 base and V by 4 bases; bases with no gene match: 6. Per germline, CDR1 MRHNA and CDR2 SNTAGT. The CDR3 extends over 15 amino acids. CDR3 in amino acids: CASSVYRQGNTEAFF. CDR3 nucleotide sequence: TGTGCCAGCAGTGTATACAGACAGGGGAACACTGAAGCTTTCTTT.

This clone is judged medium-sized. The chain has TRBV7-9 and TRBJ1-2; the D gene is possibly TRBD1 (5 bases). This CDR3 is 12 amino acids long. The germline gives CDR1 SEHNR, CDR2 FQNEAQ (reference sequence). The V end was cut by 5 bases, the J end by 8 bases, with 12 bases between. Written as DNA, the CDR3 is TGTGCCAGCAGCAAAGACAGTGGAGGCTACACCTTC. Residues: CASSKDSGGYTF.

This clone was observed a handful of times. V is TRBV12-3 or TRBV12-4 and J is TRBJ1-1; D unresolved. Trimming removed 5 bases from V and 4 bases from J, with 14 bases in between. The CDR3 runs to 14 residues. The CDR3 DNA reads TGTGCCAGCAGTGCCCTTTCTACGCTCACTGAAGCTTTCTTT. This encodes CASSALSTLTEAFF.

The chain couples TRBV5-1 to TRBJ2-1; 7 bases fit TRBD1. This CDR3 has 16 amino acids. Losses at the gene ends were 6 bases for V and 5 bases for J; bases not matched to a gene: 14. From germline, CDR1 is SGHRS and CDR2 YFSETQ. The CDR3 here is CASIFETGVQNNEQFF. CDR3 in DNA: TGCGCCAGCATCTTTGAAACAGGGGTGCAGAACAATGAGCAGTTCTTC. Full variable domain (rest looked up from reference TRBV5-1 and TRBJ2-1): KAGVTQTPRYLIKTRGQQVTLSCSPISGHRSVSWYQQTPGQGLQFLFEYFSETQRNKGNFPGRFSGRQFSNSRSEMNVSTLELGDSALYLCASIFETGVQNNEQFFGPGTRLTVL.

V gene TRBV7-8 combines with J gene TRBJ2-7; 15 bases align to TRBD2. The CDR3 runs to 16 residues. Per the germline V gene, CDR1 is SGHVS and CDR2 is FQNEAQ. V shed 6 bases, J shed 2 bases, and the junction held 5 bases outside the gene matches. DNA of the CDR3: TGTGCCAGCAGACCCAGGACTAGCGGGGGGGCCTACGAGCAGTACTTC. Residues: CASRPRTSGGAYEQYF.

The gene calls are TRBV4-1 and TRBJ2-7; 12 bases agree with TRBD2. There are 17 residues in the CDR3. Germline CDR1 reads MGHRA; CDR2 reads YSYEKL. V shed 0 bases, J shed 1 base, and the junction held 4 bases outside the gene matches. CDR3 protein: CASSQETSGSRSYEQYF. Written as DNA, the CDR3 is TGCGCCAGCAGCCAAGAGACTAGCGGGAGCCGATCCTACGAGCAGTACTTC.

This clone is categorized as medium-sized. V is TRBV7-8 and J is TRBJ2-1; no firm D call. This CDR3 is 14 amino acids long. Trimming cost V 1 base and J 6 bases, with 10 bases left between them. Germline CDR1 SGHVS, CDR2 FQNEAQ. The CDR3 loop is CASSLVRDANEQFF. CDR3 bases: TGTGCCAGCAGCTTAGTTCGCGACGCCAATGAGCAGTTCTTC.

J is TRBJ2-2 and V is TRBV11-2; D may correspond to TRBD1 or TRBD2 (5 bases each). CDR3 size: 14 residues. Germline CDR1 reads SGHAT; CDR2 reads FQNNGV. The V end lost 2 bases, the J end lost 3 bases, and 7 bases lay between the germline ends. CDR3 loop: CASSLRGDTGELFF. The CDR3 DNA sequence: TGTGCCAGCAGCTTAAGAGGGGACACCGGGGAGCTGTTTTTT.

The gene calls are TRBV7-2 and TRBJ2-2, with no clear D. Trimming removed 1 base at V and 4 bases at J, with 7 bases between. The CDR3 is 14 amino acids. In germline, CDR1 is SGHTA, CDR2 FQGNSA. The CDR3 here is CASSLGASTGELFF. The CDR3 DNA sequence: TGTGCCAGCAGCTTAGGCGCGAGCACCGGGGAGCTGTTTTTT.

This clone is labeled as medium-sized. CDR3 nucleotides: TGTGCCAGCAGTGAAGGTCGGGGCTTGCGGTCTCAGACCCAGTACTTC. Protein sequence: CASSEGRGLRSQTQYF. The chain links TRBV6-1 to TRBJ2-5, with D possibly called TRBD1 or TRBD2 (5 bases each). The CDR3 length is 16 residues. Germline V gene lookup returns CDR1 MNHNS and CDR2 SASEGT. V lost 1 base and J lost 6, with 18 bases in between.

The chain links TRBV24-1 to TRBJ2-3; no clear D. Germline V gene lookup returns CDR1 KGHDR and CDR2 SFDVKD. CDR3 length: 14 amino acids. Trimming removed 1 base from V and 0 bases from J, with 4 bases in between. This CDR3 is CATSDLGSTDTQYF. The CDR3 DNA reads as TGTGCCACCAGTGATTTAGGTAGCACAGATACGCAGTATTTT.

In this sample, this clone turned up a few times. Here the CDR3 reads CASSSWGKEETQYF. CDR3 DNA sequence: TGTGCCAGCAGTAGCTGGGGGAAGGAAGAGACCCAGTACTTC. V and J are TRBV6-1 and TRBJ2-5; D might be TRBD1 or TRBD2, each matching 5 bases. Germline-derived CDR1 and CDR2 are MNHNS and SASEGT. Trimming left V 5 bases short and J 3 bases short, with 13 bases between. This CDR3 has 14 residues.

A single count supports this clone. This sequence joins TRBV7-9 and TRBJ1-1; TRBD1 might be the D (5 bases). Trimming left V 4 bases short and J 5 bases short, with 11 bases between. This CDR3 is 13 amino acids long. The germline V gene has CDR1 SEHNR and CDR2 FQNEAQ (reference sequence). The CDR3 sequence: CASSSQGRTEAFF. CDR3 DNA: TGTGCCAGCAGCTCTCAGGGAAGGACTGAAGCTTTCTTT.

By sample fraction, this clone is medium-sized. J is TRBJ2-7 and V is TRBV7-9, with D uncertain. The V end was cut by 5 bases, the J end by 9 bases, with 14 bases between. The CDR3 loop spans 12 amino acids. The germline gives CDR1 SEHNR, CDR2 FQNEAQ (reference sequence). For the CDR3, the DNA is TGTGCCAGCAGCCAAGGCTCTCCCGGGCAGTACTTC. As protein: CASSQGSPGQYF.

This clone is medium-sized by share. The CDR3 here is CSVDESNYGYTF. DNA of the CDR3: TGCAGCGTCGACGAATCTAACTATGGCTACACCTTC. The genes are TRBV29-1 and TRBJ1-2; unclear D gene. The length of the CDR3 is 12 residues. Germline V CDR1 and CDR2: SQVTM, ANQGSEA. The germline V and J ends were trimmed by 6 bases and 0 bases, with 8 bases remaining between them.

The chain couples TRBV9 to TRBJ2-7; 9 bases fit TRBD2. V trimming: 0 bases; J trimming: 2 bases; junction bases outside the gene matches: 3. The germline V gene encodes CDR1 SGDLS and CDR2 YYNGEE. The CDR3 has 15 residues. CDR3 nucleotides: TGTGCCAGCAGCGTAGGTGGCGGGGGGGCCTACGAGCAGTACTTC. Translating it yields CASSVGGGGAYEQYF.

For this clone: One junction end does not reproduce the germline sequence, and a read error may be involved. The rearrangement links TRBV20-1 to TRBJ2-1; 8 nucleotides agree with TRBD1. The CDR3 totals 15 residues. The germline gives CDR1 DFQATT, CDR2 SNEGSKA (reference sequence). CDR3 sequence: CSALPLGGQENEKFF. As DNA, the CDR3 is TGCAGTGCACTACCCTTGGGGGGACAGGAAAATGAGAAGTTCTTC.

This clone was seen a handful of times. V and J are TRBV5-1 and TRBJ2-7; 12 bases align to TRBD2. V lost 4 bases to trimming and J lost 3 bases; unmatched junction nucleotides: 5. The CDR3 covers 15 residues. Per germline, CDR1 SGHRS and CDR2 YFSETQ. CDR3 region: CASSALAGGLYEQYF. The CDR3 bases are TGCGCCAGCAGCGCACTAGCGGGGGGCCTCTACGAGCAGTACTTC.